A selection of T cell receptor beta chains follows, all from one sample in a study of cytomegalovirus exposure and HLA in healthy donors. Libraries were prepared by immunoSEQ multiplex PCR; TCRdb keeps only in-frame clonotypes and omits some of them. The sample yields fewer than 130,000 clones, about 80% seen once. The specimen sequenced was PBMCs. The source of these receptors is a woman between 55 and 75 years old in good health and CMV-seropositive. Both conserved end residues are part of each CDR3. Each record gives: CDR3 DNA, CDR3 protein, clone size, V gene, CDR3 length, D gene, J gene. A D gene is named only where the DNA matches it firmly. Not every row has a clone size; where given, it reads once, few, many or a size class.

TGTGCCAGCAGCCGACCCCCTTTGGGGACAATCTCAGATACGCAGTATTTT CASSRPPLGTISDTQYF few TRBV21-1 17 . TRBJ2-3
TGTGCCAGCAGTTTCAGGGCGGAAGGGTCACCCCTCCACTTT CASSFRAEGSPLHF few TRBV27 14 . TRBJ1-6
TGTGCCAGCTCAATCAGACAGGGTAGTCCTGAAGCTTTCTTT CASSIRQGSPEAFF . TRBV19 14 TRBD1 TRBJ1-1
TGTGCCAGCAGCCCTAGTGGGGCTAGCGGGAGGTACAATGAGCAGTTCTTC CASSPSGASGRYNEQFF . TRBV5-8 17 TRBD2 TRBJ2-1
TGCGCCAGCAGCCCGGTTTTCGGGGGGGGGAACACTGAAGCTTTCTTT CASSPVFGGGNTEAFF . TRBV5-1 16 . TRBJ1-1
TGTGCCAGCAGTGACGGGACCGGGAGTGGAATTTTCTACGAGCAGTACTTC CASSDGTGSGIFYEQYF once TRBV2 17 . TRBJ2-7
TGTGCCAGCAGTTTAGGAGGGTACCATGAGCAGTTCTTC CASSLGGYHEQFF . TRBV27 13 . TRBJ2-1
TGTGCCAGCAGCCCCCTTTTAGACTATGAGCAGTTCTTC CASSPLLDYEQFF . TRBV5-4 13 . TRBJ2-1
TGTGCCTGGGTCGGAGGCAGCTCCTATAATTCACCCCTCCACTTT CAWVGGSSYNSPLHF . TRBV30 15 . TRBJ1-6
TGCAGCGTCGGGACTAGGAGCTCCTACAATGAGCAGTTCTTC CSVGTRSSYNEQFF . TRBV29-1 14 TRBD2 TRBJ2-1
TGTGCCAGCACCGGAGTGGAGACCCAGTACTTC CASTGVETQYF . TRBV6-6 11 . TRBJ2-5
TGCGCCAGCCGACCACAAACTTCACAGGTCAACACTGAAGCTTTCTTT CASRPQTSQVNTEAFF . TRBV5-1 16 . TRBJ1-1
TGCGCCAGCAGCCTGGAGGCAGGGTCCGGCTACACCTTC CASSLEAGSGYTF . TRBV5-1 13 . TRBJ1-2
TGCGCCAGCAGCTTTGGGGGACTAGCGGGGGGAAACACAGATACGCAGTATTTT CASSFGGLAGGNTDTQYF . TRBV5-1 18 TRBD2 TRBJ2-3
TGTGCCAGCAGTCTGGGGACAGCCGGGTCTCCCTATGGCTACACCTTC CASSLGTAGSPYGYTF . TRBV27 16 TRBD1 TRBJ1-2
TGTGCCAGCAGGGCGGGACCCCGGGTCGAAACGGGGGCCAACGTCCTGACTTTC CASRAGPRVETGANVLTF . TRBV2 18 . TRBJ2-6
TGTGCCACCAGCAGAGATCGGAGCGGGAGTGTCTACGAGCAGTACTTC CATSRDRSGSVYEQYF . TRBV15 16 TRBD2 TRBJ2-7
TGTGCCAGCTCACCGAGGCGGCTAGCGCACAACACCGGGGAGCTGTTTTTT CASSPRRLAHNTGELFF . TRBV18 17 . TRBJ2-2
TGTGCCTGGATATTGAAGAGCTCCTACAATGAGCAGTTCTTC CAWILKSSYNEQFF . TRBV30 14 . TRBJ2-1
TGTTCCAGCAACGACAGGGTCCGAACCGGGGAGCTGTTTTTT CSSNDRVRTGELFF . TRBV7-9 14 TRBD1 TRBJ2-2
TGTGCCAGCAGTATTGGCGGCGAGACCCAGTACTTC CASSIGGETQYF . TRBV6-6 12 . TRBJ2-5
TGTGCCAGCACGACAGGGGTTAACCACGAGCAGTACTTC CASTTGVNHEQYF . TRBV4-2 13 TRBD1 TRBJ2-7
TGCAGCGTTGAATCGGGCAGGGCCACTGGGGCCAACGTCCTGACTTTC CSVESGRATGANVLTF once TRBV29-1 16 . TRBJ2-6
TGTGCCAGCAGTTTGACGGGGAACTGGAATGAGCAGTTCTTC CASSLTGNWNEQFF . TRBV28 14 . TRBJ2-1
TGTGCCAGCAGATTAGGACTAGCGGGAGCCCCCGGGGAGCTGTTTTTT CASRLGLAGAPGELFF . TRBV5-6 16 TRBD2 TRBJ2-2
TGTGCCAGCAGACCGGGGGGGACTAGTTTGGGGTTGGGCACAGATACGCAGTATTTT CASRPGGTSLGLGTDTQYF . TRBV5-4 19 TRBD2 TRBJ2-3
TGTGCCAGCAGCTTGGCCGGCGGATCGAACACCGGGGAGCTGTTTTTT CASSLAGGSNTGELFF . TRBV7-8 16 . TRBJ2-2
TGTGCCAGCAGTTTTTCCCTCGTGAGGGCTGAAGCTTTCTTT CASSFSLVRAEAFF once TRBV27 14 . TRBJ1-1
TGTGCCAGCATAGAACACAGGGGGTACAATGAGCAGTTCTTC CASIEHRGYNEQFF once TRBV6-5 14 TRBD1 TRBJ2-1
TGTGCCAGCAGTTTCCTACTTCTCCGGATGAGGAACCAGCCCCAGCATTTT CASSFLLLRMRNQPQHF few TRBV28 17 . TRBJ1-5
TGTGCCAGCAGCTACGACTGGATAGTTAACAATGAGCAGTTCTTC CASSYDWIVNNEQFF . TRBV11-3 15 . TRBJ2-1
TGCAGCGTATCCTCCGCAGAATTTGTCGAGCAGTACTTC CSVSSAEFVEQYF . TRBV29-1 13 . TRBJ2-7
TGCAGCGTTGGCGGGGTGGGGCTGAACACTGAAGCTTTCTTT CSVGGVGLNTEAFF . TRBV29-1 14 . TRBJ1-1
TGTGCCAGCAGCGTAGCCGGGACTAGCGGGATCAGTGAGCAGTTCTTC CASSVAGTSGISEQFF . TRBV9 16 TRBD2 TRBJ2-1
TGTGCCAGCAGCTCACCGACAGTGGGCGACAATGAGCAGTTCTTC CASSSPTVGDNEQFF once TRBV7-9 15 . TRBJ2-1
TGTGCCAGCAGTTATCTGACAGGGACCTACGAGCAGTACTTC CASSYLTGTYEQYF . TRBV6-5 14 TRBD1 TRBJ2-7
TGTGCCAGCAGCTTAGATCAAGGGGGCTCCGGCTCTGGAAACACCATATATTTT CASSLDQGGSGSGNTIYF . TRBV11-3 18 TRBD1 TRBJ1-3